The clone carrying this T cell receptor beta chain was counted many times. The antigen remains undetermined. This specimen belongs to a study of breast tumors, draining lymph nodes, adjacent tissues. Findings and limits, study-wide: The lymph node origin of tumor T cells was framed as consistent with a hypothesis, not demonstrated. Luminal-like breast cancer showed significantly higher tumor–nontumor repertoire similarity than basal-like. The data were judged consistent with most tumor T cells coming from lymph node and expanding in tumor. Tumor TCR diversity was below lymph nodes but above nontumor tissue.

Germline assignment: CDR1 SGDLS and CDR2 YYNGEE. The length of the CDR3 is 16 residues. Between the trimmed V and J ends, which lost 0 bases and 2 bases, there was a span of 13 bases. Axillary draining lymph nodes of breast cancer patients supplied the node samples. TCRdb ran MiXCR on the multiplex PCR reads and lists one entry per CDR3 protein. The profile shows some 110,000 distinct CDR3 sequences, more than 30% of them singletons. The TCR comes from a female donor with breast cancer. Some clones in this sample may be carry-over from other donors' samples. The rearrangement uses TRBV9 and TRBJ2-3; D may be TRBD2 (6 bases). What was sequenced was axillary lymph node tissue. CDR3 sequence (DNA): TGTGCCAGCAGCGTAGGCAGTGGGAGGTCCACAGATACGCAGTATTTT. Translating it yields CASSVGSGRSTDTQYF. Full variable domain (rest looked up from reference TRBV9 and TRBJ2-3): DSGVTQTPKHLITATGQRVTLRCSPRSGDLSVYWYQQSLDQGLQFLIQYYNGEERAKGNILERFSAQQFPDLHSELNLSSLELGDSALYFCASSVGSGRSTDTQYFGPGTRLTVL.